This T cell receptor (beta chain) was identified in a study of CD8 T cells in ankylosing spondylitis. In making TCR beta libraries, quantitative 5'-RACE with molecular barcodes was used. One entry per CDR3 protein, called by TCRdb with MiXCR from the 5' RACE reads. Of some 240,000 distinct CDR3 sequences in the sample, 18% were seen once. The V gene's germline CDR1 is LGHNA and CDR2 YSLEER. The V and J ends lost 2 bases and 7 bases, in that order; junction bases with no gene match: 10. The CDR3 is 15 residues long. As regards this clonotype: Its antigen is still unknown.

Study-level findings and limits: Significant enrichment of disease-linked clones was reportedly seen in matched ankylosing spondylitis synovial fluid. In the blood and synovial fluid of reactive arthritis, some motif variants had been previously reported.

The genes are TRBV4-3 and TRBJ2-7, with 8 bases that match TRBD1. The sequence came from a male donor with ankylosing spondylitis or in good health (not recorded which). The sequencing input was blood, either unsorted or a sorted T cell fraction (not recorded which). DNA for the CDR3: TGCGCCAGCAGCCAAACCGGGACAGGAAAACTTGAGCAGTACTTC. It is translated as CASSQTGTGKLEQYF.